This is a list of T cell receptor beta chains from one sample in a study of molecular identifiers for immune sequencing clone quantification. TCRdb re-called the PCR reads through MiXCR, storing one row per CDR3 protein. The table lists some 590,000 distinct CDR3 sequences, around 25% of them singletons. The specimen sequenced was naive CD8+ T cells from blood, with Jurkat cell RNA spiked in. These receptors originate from a human donor in good health. Some libraries in this study had Jurkat cell RNA spiked in. The CDR3 runs from the conserved cysteine through the conserved F or W. The D gene is left open where the match is weak. Rows may omit the clone size; those that give it use once, few, many or a size class.

j_call clone_size v_call d_call cdr3_aa cdr3_nt
TRBJ2-2 few TRBV7-9 - CASPLREYGELFF TGTGCCAGCCCCCTAAGGGAGTACGGGGAGCTGTTTTTT
TRBJ1-1 few TRBV10-1 - CASSGGLNTEAFF TGCGCCAGCAGTGGTGGGTTGAACACTGAAGCTTTCTTT
TRBJ2-5 few TRBV11-2 TRBD2 CASTIGSGGLQETQYF TGTGCCAGCACCATCGGCAGCGGGGGGCTCCAAGAGACCCAGTACTTC
TRBJ2-3 many TRBV7-2 - CASSLTAADTQYF TGTGCCAGCAGCTTAACGGCTGCAGATACGCAGTATTTT
TRBJ1-1 many TRBV20-1 - CSPAGQRDEAFF TGCAGTCCCGCCGGGCAACGGGATGAAGCTTTCTTT
TRBJ2-3 few TRBV16 - CASSQDRTVITDTQYF TGTGCCAGCAGCCAAGATAGGACGGTGATAACAGATACGCAGTATTTT
TRBJ2-5 - TRBV6-2/TRBV6-3 - CARSYSNSWTQYF TGTGCCCGCAGTTACTCGAATAGCTGGACCCAGTACTTC
TRBJ1-1 many TRBV7-9 TRBD1 CASSTGGYTEAFF TGTGCCAGCAGTACAGGGGGCTACACTGAAGCTTTCTTT
TRBJ2-1 once TRBV29-1 TRBD2 CSVPHGGLEQFF TGCAGCGTACCCCACGGGGGGTTGGAGCAGTTCTTC
TRBJ1-4 - TRBV4-3 - CASSQDTGTMDSLNEKLFF TGCGCCAGCAGCCAAGATACAGGGACTATGGACAGCCTAAATGAAAAACTGTTTTTT
TRBJ2-7 - TRBV9 TRBD1 CASSAGTGGREQYF TGTGCCAGCAGCGCCGGGACAGGGGGTAGGGAGCAGTACTTC
TRBJ2-5 - TRBV6-1 TRBD2 CASRLRDYSQETQYF TGTGCCAGCAGACTCCGGGACTACTCCCAAGAGACCCAGTACTTC
TRBJ2-7 many TRBV7-9 TRBD1 CASSFPTGGYEQYF TGTGCCAGCAGCTTCCCGACAGGGGGCTACGAGCAGTACTTC
TRBJ1-1 once TRBV11-2 - CASSYVMANTEAFF TGTGCCAGCAGCTATGTAATGGCGAACACTGAAGCTTTCTTT
TRBJ2-1 few TRBV7-9 TRBD2 CASSLDSGGPEGHEQFF TGTGCCAGCAGCTTAGATAGCGGGGGTCCTGAGGGCCATGAGCAGTTCTTC
TRBJ2-3 many TRBV5-6 - CASSRTEDTQYF TGTGCCAGCAGCCGGACTGAGGATACGCAGTATTTT
TRBJ2-2 - TRBV24-1 TRBD2 CATSDRRTSGAFTGELFF TGTGCCACCAGTGATCGAAGGACTAGCGGGGCTTTCACCGGGGAGCTGTTTTTT
TRBJ1-2 many TRBV19 - CASSSNYGYTF TGTGCCAGTAGTAGCAACTATGGCTACACCTTC
TRBJ2-5 - TRBV5-6 TRBD2 CASRNSQAGAAGLETQYF TGTGCCAGCCGAAACTCGCAAGCGGGGGCCGCCGGGTTGGAGACCCAGTACTTC
TRBJ2-1 - TRBV6-1 TRBD2 CASGGVHEQFF TGTGCCAGTGGGGGGGTTCATGAGCAGTTCTTC
TRBJ2-7 few TRBV5-8 - CASSLFGHPYEQYF TGTGCCAGCAGCTTGTTTGGACATCCCTACGAGCAGTACTTC
TRBJ2-7 many TRBV9 TRBD2 CASSVGAGGVYYEQYF TGTGCCAGCAGCGTAGGAGCGGGAGGGGTTTACTACGAGCAGTACTTC
TRBJ2-1 - TRBV19 TRBD2 CASRTSGGLNEQFF TGTGCCAGTAGGACTAGCGGGGGCCTCAATGAGCAGTTCTTC
TRBJ2-5 many TRBV28 - CASCALTERQQETQYF TGTGCCAGCTGCGCCTTGACCGAGAGACAACAAGAGACCCAGTACTTC
TRBJ2-1 once TRBV5-8 - CASSLGFSEYNEQFF TGTGCCAGCAGCCTTGGGTTTAGCGAATACAATGAGCAGTTCTTC
TRBJ2-2 - TRBV6-5 TRBD1 CASGSDRGRTGELFF TGTGCCAGCGGGTCGGACAGGGGGCGCACCGGGGAGCTGTTTTTT
TRBJ2-1 many TRBV6-5 TRBD2 CASSSELAPAYNEQFF TGTGCCAGCAGCTCCGAACTAGCGCCCGCCTACAATGAGCAGTTCTTC
TRBJ2-1 - TRBV11-2 - CASSLEPQDEQFF TGTGCCAGCAGCTTAGAACCGCAGGATGAGCAGTTCTTC
TRBJ2-7 few TRBV27 - CASSFVRDSEQYF TGTGCCAGCAGTTTTGTAAGAGACTCCGAGCAGTACTTC
TRBJ2-7 few TRBV4-3 - CASSQFRATGYEQYF TGCGCCAGCAGCCAATTCAGGGCCACTGGGTACGAGCAGTACTTC
TRBJ2-1 few TRBV7-9 - CASSLGSFSKGGNEQFF TGTGCCAGCAGCTTAGGAAGCTTTTCTAAGGGGGGCAATGAGCAGTTCTTC
TRBJ2-2 - TRBV5-3 TRBD2 CASHSGRAPGELFF TGTGCCAGCCATAGCGGGAGGGCCCCCGGGGAGCTGTTTTTT
TRBJ1-2 few TRBV6-2/TRBV6-3 - CASSLTSNIYGYTF TGTGCCAGCAGTTTAACGTCAAACATCTATGGCTACACCTTC
TRBJ2-1 many TRBV29-1 TRBD2 CSVEDWSSGDNEQFF TGCAGCGTTGAAGATTGGTCTAGCGGAGACAATGAGCAGTTCTTC
TRBJ2-7 many TRBV7-2 - CASSLATTYYEQYF TGTGCCAGCAGCTTAGCGACGACTTACTACGAGCAGTACTTC
TRBJ2-1 - TRBV7-3 - CASSWDPLGNEQFF TGTGCCAGCAGCTGGGACCCGCTTGGCAATGAGCAGTTCTTC
TRBJ1-4 - TRBV24-1 - CATDTEKLFF TGTGCCACGGACACTGAAAAACTGTTTTTT
TRBJ2-3 once TRBV7-6 - CAGSLDTDTQYF TGTGCCGGCAGCCTTGACACAGATACGCAGTATTTT
TRBJ2-5 few TRBV7-9 - CASSATLDRFETQYF TGTGCCAGCAGCGCCACCTTAGACAGGTTTGAGACCCAGTACTTC
TRBJ2-1 - TRBV10-3 - CAISANNGLRRGYNEQFF TGTGCCATCAGTGCAAACAATGGACTCCGAAGGGGTTATAATGAGCAGTTCTTC
TRBJ2-3 - TRBV7-2 TRBD2 CASSSSLTSGRAATDTQYF TGTGCCAGCAGCTCCTCTTTGACTAGCGGGAGGGCCGCGACAGATACGCAGTATTTT
TRBJ2-2 many TRBV7-2 - CASSIGHLQPGELFF TGTGCCAGCAGCATCGGACACCTCCAACCCGGGGAGCTGTTTTTT
TRBJ2-3 few TRBV9 TRBD2 CASNPGLVLTDTQYF TGTGCCAGCAACCCGGGACTAGTATTGACAGATACGCAGTATTTT
TRBJ1-1 many TRBV5-1 - CASSLETGKIGNTEAFF TGCGCCAGCAGCTTGGAAACAGGGAAGATTGGAAACACTGAAGCTTTCTTT
TRBJ2-1 few TRBV14 - CASSRSPGGNSYNEQFF TGTGCCAGCAGCCGGTCCCCTGGGGGGAACTCCTACAATGAGCAGTTCTTC
TRBJ1-3 few TRBV28 - CAGGQPRDTIYF TGTGCCGGCGGCCAGCCGAGGGACACCATATATTTT
TRBJ2-5 many TRBV5-6 - CASSGQQETQYF TGTGCCAGCAGCGGACAGCAAGAGACCCAGTACTTC
TRBJ1-1 - TRBV6-5 - CASSYSQDTEAFF TGTGCCAGCAGTTACTCGCAGGACACTGAAGCTTTCTTT
TRBJ2-7 many TRBV19 - CASSPRDRHYEQYF TGTGCCAGTAGTCCCCGGGACCGCCACTACGAGCAGTACTTC